The clone carrying this T cell receptor (beta chain) has only one observation. The record originates from a study of blood T cell repertoires in COVID-19. Unmatched junction bases numbered 13, after V lost 4 bases and J lost 3 bases. The CDR3 consists of 17 residues. Looked up from germline, CDR1 is MNHEY and CDR2 is SVGEGT. Some clones are missing from TCRdb's copy, which holds only in-frame ones; the method was immunoSEQ multiplex PCR. The table lists over 350,000 clones, approximately 91% of them singletons, with 0.86% in the top ten. Sequenced input: PBMCs or T cells enriched from blood (not recorded which). V gene TRBV6-2 or TRBV6-3 combines with J gene TRBJ2-7; 9 bases align to TRBD1. The origin of this receptor is a woman in her thirties or forties who had been exposed to COVID-19. The CDR3 coding sequence is TGTGCCAGCAGTTTTGATCCATCGGGACAGGGTAACTACGAGCAGTACTTC. This codes for CASSFDPSGQGNYEQYF.